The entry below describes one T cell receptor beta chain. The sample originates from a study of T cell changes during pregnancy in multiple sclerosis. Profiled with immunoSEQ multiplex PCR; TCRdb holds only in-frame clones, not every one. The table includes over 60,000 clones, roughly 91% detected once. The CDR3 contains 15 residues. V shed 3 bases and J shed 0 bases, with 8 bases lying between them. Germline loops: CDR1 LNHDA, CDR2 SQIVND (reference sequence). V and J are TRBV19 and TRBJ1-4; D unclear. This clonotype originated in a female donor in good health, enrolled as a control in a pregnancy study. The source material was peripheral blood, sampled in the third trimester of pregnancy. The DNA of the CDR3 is TGTGCCAGTAGTATTAGGGAGGCAACTAATGAAAAACTGTTTTTT. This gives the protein CASSIREATNEKLFF.